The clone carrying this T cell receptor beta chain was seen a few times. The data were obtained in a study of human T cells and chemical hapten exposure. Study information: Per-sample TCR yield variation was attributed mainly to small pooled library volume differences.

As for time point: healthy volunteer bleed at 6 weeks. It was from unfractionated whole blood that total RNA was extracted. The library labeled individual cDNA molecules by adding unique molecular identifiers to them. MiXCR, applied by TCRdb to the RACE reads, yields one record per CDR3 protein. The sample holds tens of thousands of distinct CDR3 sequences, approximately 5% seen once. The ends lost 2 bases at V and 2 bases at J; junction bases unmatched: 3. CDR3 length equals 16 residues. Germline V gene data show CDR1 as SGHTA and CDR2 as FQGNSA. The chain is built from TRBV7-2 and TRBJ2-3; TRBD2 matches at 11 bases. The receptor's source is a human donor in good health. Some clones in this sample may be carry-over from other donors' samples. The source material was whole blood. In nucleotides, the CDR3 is TGTGCCAGCAGCTTAACGGGACTAGCGGACACAGATACGCAGTATTTT. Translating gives CASSLTGLADTDTQYF.